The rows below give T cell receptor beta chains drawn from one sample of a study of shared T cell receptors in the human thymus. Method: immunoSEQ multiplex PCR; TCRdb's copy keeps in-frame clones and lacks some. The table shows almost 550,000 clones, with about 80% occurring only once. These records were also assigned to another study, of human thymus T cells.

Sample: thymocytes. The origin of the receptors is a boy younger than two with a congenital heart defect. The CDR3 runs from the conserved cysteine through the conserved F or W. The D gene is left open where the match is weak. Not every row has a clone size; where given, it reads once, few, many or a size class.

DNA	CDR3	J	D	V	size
TGTGCCAGCAGCCAAGGCTCTCCCGGCACCGGGGAGCTGTTTTTT	CASSQGSPGTGELFF	TRBJ2-2	NA	TRBV4-2	NA
TGTGCCAGCAGCTTGGCCGGCGGGGCCGCCAGCAATCAGCCCCAGCATTTT	CASSLAGGAASNQPQHF	TRBJ1-5	NA	TRBV5-6	NA
TGTGCCAGCAGTATCGCCTTCCCCCGACAGCTTTACTATGGCTACACCTTC	CASSIAFPRQLYYGYTF	TRBJ1-2	NA	TRBV5-4	NA
TGCAGTGCCCTAGGGAGCTCCTACGAGCAGTACTTC	CSALGSSYEQYF	TRBJ2-7	NA	TRBV29-1	NA
TGTGCCACCAGCAGAGAAACCGGGACTAGCGGGAAATCCCCGAACTACGAGCAGTACTTC	CATSRETGTSGKSPNYEQYF	TRBJ2-7	TRBD2	TRBV15	NA
TGTGCCAGCAGTTACGGTCTCACTACCGCAAAGGGCTACACCTTC	CASSYGLTTAKGYTF	TRBJ1-2	NA	TRBV6-5	NA
TGTGCCAGCAGCTTGGACAGGGAGGGCCCTGAAGCTTTCTTT	CASSLDREGPEAFF	TRBJ1-1	NA	TRBV5-6	NA
TGTGCCAGCAGCTCGACAGGGGCAGTGGCTGGGGCCAACGTCCTGACTTTC	CASSSTGAVAGANVLTF	TRBJ2-6	TRBD1	TRBV7-8	NA
TGCGCCAGCAGTCAATCGAATCTAGCGAAGGTCAATGAGCAGTTCTTC	CASSQSNLAKVNEQFF	TRBJ2-1	NA	TRBV23-1	NA
TGTGCCAGCAGCTTAGCAATAGCGGGAGGAAGTCATACGCAGTATTTT	CASSLAIAGGSHTQYF	TRBJ2-3	TRBD2	TRBV7-2	NA
TGTGCCAGCAGCAAGGGGGGACAGGGAGGTGCTTTCTTT	CASSKGGQGGAFF	TRBJ1-1	TRBD1	TRBV2	NA
TGCGCCAGCGCGGGTAAAGGGGAGCTGTTTTTT	CASAGKGELFF	TRBJ2-2	NA	TRBV5-1	NA
TGCGCCAGCAGCCCGGGGTCCGCGAACACTGAAGCTTTCTTT	CASSPGSANTEAFF	TRBJ1-1	NA	TRBV4-1	NA
TGTGCCAGCAGCTTAGGGGAGACCTACGAGCAGTACTTC	CASSLGETYEQYF	TRBJ2-7	NA	TRBV7-2	NA
TGCGCCAGCAGCCAAGATAACCAGGGTCGGAACGAGCAGTACTTC	CASSQDNQGRNEQYF	TRBJ2-7	NA	TRBV4-3	few
TGCGCCAGCAGCCAAGAGCCCCTAGGGGCGAGCGGAAACACCATATATTTT	CASSQEPLGASGNTIYF	TRBJ1-3	NA	TRBV4-1	NA
TGTGCCAGCTCCCTTGCCTTCAGGGTAGGGCTAGATTCCTACGAGCAGTACTTC	CASSLAFRVGLDSYEQYF	TRBJ2-7	NA	TRBV18	NA
TGTGTACTCCGGGATCGAGCCAACAATGAGCAGTTCTTC	CVLRDRANNEQFF	TRBJ2-1	NA	TRBV7-3	few
TGTGCCAGCAGCTTTAGCGGGAGGGCCGTGACCCAGTACTTC	CASSFSGRAVTQYF	TRBJ2-5	TRBD2	TRBV6-5	NA
TGTGCCAGCAGTTCCACCCGGGAGGGCCAAGAGAATGAGCAGTTCTTC	CASSSTREGQENEQFF	TRBJ2-1	TRBD2	TRBV27	NA
TGTGCCAGCAGCCAAGATCGTAGCGGGGGCACCGGGGAGCTGTTTTTT	CASSQDRSGGTGELFF	TRBJ2-2	TRBD2	TRBV14	few
TGTGCCAGCAGTCCACAGGGGTCTCACACTGAAGCTTTCTTT	CASSPQGSHTEAFF	TRBJ1-1	TRBD1	TRBV28	NA
TGTGCCAGTAGTGCAGACAGGGCGGACACTGAAGCTTTCTTT	CASSADRADTEAFF	TRBJ1-1	TRBD1	TRBV19	NA
TGTGCCAGCAGCTGGGACAGGGATGGCACTAATGAAAAACTGTTTTTT	CASSWDRDGTNEKLFF	TRBJ1-4	TRBD1	TRBV5-6	once
TGTGCCAGCAGTCCTCCAGCGGGGGCCGCCTACGAGCAGTACTTC	CASSPPAGAAYEQYF	TRBJ2-7	TRBD2	TRBV27	NA
TGTGCCAGCAGCTTAGGGGTCACTAACTATGGCTACCCCTTC	CASSLGVTNYGYPF	TRBJ1-2	NA	TRBV11-2	NA
TGCAGCGTTGAAGATCGCAAGAACAGGGACAATGAGCAGTTCTTC	CSVEDRKNRDNEQFF	TRBJ2-1	NA	TRBV29-1	NA
TGTGCCTGGAGCATGAGGCCGCGACTAGCGGGAGGATACAATGAGCAGTTCTTC	CAWSMRPRLAGGYNEQFF	TRBJ2-1	TRBD2	TRBV30	once
TGCGCCAGCAGCCAATCCACCCAGGGGGCGGTCTATGGCTACACCTTC	CASSQSTQGAVYGYTF	TRBJ1-2	TRBD1	TRBV4-3	NA
TGTGCCAGCAGTCCAAGGGACAGGTACCATCCTTGCGAGCAGTACTTC	CASSPRDRYHPCEQYF	TRBJ2-7	TRBD1	TRBV28	NA
TGTGCCAGTAGTATCAAGCACGGACCCGGGACTAGCGGAGATTACACAGATACGCAGTATTTT	CASSIKHGPGTSGDYTDTQYF	TRBJ2-3	TRBD2	TRBV19	NA
TGTGCCAGCACTATTAACAGGGGCAATGAGCAGTTCTTC	CASTINRGNEQFF	TRBJ2-1	TRBD1	TRBV6-1	few
TGTGCCAGCAGCTTGGCGGGAGGGGTATCTTGGGAGCAGTACTTC	CASSLAGGVSWEQYF	TRBJ2-7	TRBD2	TRBV5-6	few
TGTGCCAGTCAGGTCACCCCTAACTATGGCTACACCTTC	CASQVTPNYGYTF	TRBJ1-2	NA	TRBV14	NA
TGTGCCAGCAGTTTAGACGGCGGGATAAGTACTAGCACAGATACGCAGTATTTT	CASSLDGGISTSTDTQYF	TRBJ2-3	NA	TRBV28	NA
TGTGCCAGCAGCTCCGGGACTAGCTCCTACGAGCAGTACTTC	CASSSGTSSYEQYF	TRBJ2-7	TRBD2	TRBV7-2	NA
TGTGCCAGCGGCCAAATGTATGGCTACACCTTC	CASGQMYGYTF	TRBJ1-2	NA	TRBV5-4	NA
TGTGCCAGCTCACCACCCCGGGGGGAAGGCTACACCTTC	CASSPPRGEGYTF	TRBJ1-2	NA	TRBV18	NA
TGTGCCAGCAGTGGACCGACGGGAAAAAATCAGCCCCAGCATTTT	CASSGPTGKNQPQHF	TRBJ1-5	NA	TRBV6-1	NA
TGTGCCAGCAGCTACCGGGACAGGGAGGTCACAGATACGCAGTATTTT	CASSYRDREVTDTQYF	TRBJ2-3	TRBD1	TRBV5-6	NA
TGTGCCAGCAGCCAATTCAGGGGTAGACAGCCCCAGCATTTT	CASSQFRGRQPQHF	TRBJ1-5	NA	TRBV4-2	NA
TGTGCCAGCAGCTTAGATGGACAGGGGGTCCCCGAAAAACTGTTTTTT	CASSLDGQGVPEKLFF	TRBJ1-4	TRBD1	TRBV11-2	NA
TGTGCCAGCAGCTTAGATCGACAGAACACTGAAGCTTTCTTT	CASSLDRQNTEAFF	TRBJ1-1	NA	TRBV11-2	NA
TGTGCCAGCAGCTTGCTTAAAGATACGCAGTATTTT	CASSLLKDTQYF	TRBJ2-3	NA	TRBV5-5	NA
TGTGCCAGCAGTGAACAAATGGGTAGCGGGAGCTATTACGAGCAGTACTTC	CASSEQMGSGSYYEQYF	TRBJ2-7	TRBD2	TRBV25-1	NA
TGTGCCAGCAGTTACGGGGGACAGACTTACGAGCAGTACTTC	CASSYGGQTYEQYF	TRBJ2-7	TRBD1	TRBV6-5	NA
TGTGCCACCAGCGGGACCTCCTTGGGGGGGCGCAATCAGCCCCAGCATTTT	CATSGTSLGGRNQPQHF	TRBJ1-5	NA	TRBV15	NA
TGTGCCAGCAGAGGGGCGAGCAGGGGAAACACTGAAGCTTTCTTT	CASRGASRGNTEAFF	TRBJ1-1	NA	TRBV25-1	few
TGTGCCAGTAGTATAGACGACAGATACTATGGCTACACCTTC	CASSIDDRYYGYTF	TRBJ1-2	NA	TRBV19	NA
TGTGCCAGCAGCGAGCGGGAGGGAGCGAATGAGCAGTTCTTC	CASSEREGANEQFF	TRBJ2-1	TRBD2	TRBV2	NA
TGTGCCAGCAGTTGCCAGGGGCGTCCCAAGGTAGCGGGAGCGCTCACAGATACGCAGTATTTT	CASSCQGRPKVAGALTDTQYF	TRBJ2-3	TRBD2	TRBV28	NA
TGTGCCAGCAGCACAAGACTAGCGGGAGGGCCCGGCAATGAGCAGTTCTTC	CASSTRLAGGPGNEQFF	TRBJ2-1	TRBD2	TRBV7-2	NA